A single sample gave rise to the 5 T cell receptor beta chains below, sequenced in a study of blood T cell repertoires in COVID-19. Only in-frame clones appear in the TCRdb table, and some are missing; sequencing was by immunoSEQ multiplex PCR. The table records a few hundred thousand clones, approximately 85% of them present only once. Source material: peripheral blood. These receptors were taken from a woman aged 80 or over with COVID-19, enrolled during active disease.

This clone was seen only once. The J gene is TRBJ2-2, the V gene TRBV27, with a weak D call TRBD2 (6 bases). The V and J ends lost 7 bases and 5 bases respectively, with 11 bases between them. The CDR3 sequence is 13 residues long. Germline CDR1 MNHEY, CDR2 SMNVEV (reference sequence). CDR3 DNA sequence: TGTGCCAGCAAAGCTGGGGGGACCGGGGAGCTGTTTTTT. Its protein is CASKAGGTGELFF.

V gene TRBV24-1 combines with J gene TRBJ2-3; 8 nucleotides align to TRBD2. Germline CDR1 and CDR2: KGHDR and SFDVKD. This CDR3 spans 17 amino acids. V lost 0 bases to trimming and J lost 2 bases; unmatched junction nucleotides: 6. The CDR3 DNA follows: TGTGCCACCAGTGATTTGCCGGGACTAGGCTCCACAGATACGCAGTATTTT. This encodes CATSDLPGLGSTDTQYF.

This chain connects TRBV28 to TRBJ1-2; TRBD1 matches 7 bases. Germline CDR1 MDHEN, CDR2 SYDVKM. V shed 7 bases and J 4 bases; nucleotides not matched to a gene: 3. There are 12 residues in the CDR3. Here the CDR3 reads CASKGQFYGYTF. CDR3 DNA sequence: TGTGCCAGCAAGGGACAGTTCTATGGCTACACCTTC.

J is TRBJ1-5 and V is TRBV2; D is possibly TRBD1 (5 bases). Trimming stripped 5 bases from V and 2 bases from J, with 10 bases between. The length of the CDR3 is 14 residues. Germline loops: CDR1 SNHLY, CDR2 FYNNEI. The CDR3 loop reads CASSFLTGNQPQHF. CDR3 bases: TGTGCCAGCAGTTTCTTGACAGGCAATCAGCCCCAGCATTTT. Based on the CDR3 plus reference TRBV2 and TRBJ1-5, the full variable domain is EPEVTQTPSHQVTQMGQEVILRCVPISNHLYFYWYRQILGQKVEFLVSFYNNEISEKSEIFDDQFSVERPDGSNFTLKIRSTKLEDSAMYFCASSFLTGNQPQHFGDGTRLSIL.

V usage is TRBV29-1 and J usage is TRBJ2-5; 8 bases align to TRBD1. CDR1 and CDR2 (germline): SQVTM, ANQGSEA. With V trimmed by 5 bases and J by 5 bases, 4 bases remained unmatched. The CDR3 spans 12 residues. The CDR3 protein is CSVLTGVETQYF. The CDR3 nucleotides read TGCAGCGTTTTGACAGGGGTCGAGACCCAGTACTTC.